This section outlines one T cell receptor beta chain sequence together with its context. Sequencing used immunoSEQ multiplex PCR; TCRdb keeps in-frame clones, though not all of them. The table records about 120,000 clones, around 84% of them present only once. These data are taken from a study of T cell responses to AZD1222 COVID-19 vaccine. The CDR3 is 15 amino acids. CDR1 and CDR2 (germline): MDHEN, SYDVKM. V shed 3 bases and J 7 bases; nucleotides not matched to a gene: 11. The sequence was collected from an adult who received the AZD1222 COVID-19 vaccine. The J gene is TRBJ1-2, the V gene TRBV28; 7 bases line up with TRBD1. Sequenced material: peripheral blood, taken 28 days after the second AZD1222 dose. For the CDR3, the DNA is TGTGCCAGCAGTTTTGATGACAGGGATACTATTGGCTACACCTTC. This codes for CASSFDDRDTIGYTF.